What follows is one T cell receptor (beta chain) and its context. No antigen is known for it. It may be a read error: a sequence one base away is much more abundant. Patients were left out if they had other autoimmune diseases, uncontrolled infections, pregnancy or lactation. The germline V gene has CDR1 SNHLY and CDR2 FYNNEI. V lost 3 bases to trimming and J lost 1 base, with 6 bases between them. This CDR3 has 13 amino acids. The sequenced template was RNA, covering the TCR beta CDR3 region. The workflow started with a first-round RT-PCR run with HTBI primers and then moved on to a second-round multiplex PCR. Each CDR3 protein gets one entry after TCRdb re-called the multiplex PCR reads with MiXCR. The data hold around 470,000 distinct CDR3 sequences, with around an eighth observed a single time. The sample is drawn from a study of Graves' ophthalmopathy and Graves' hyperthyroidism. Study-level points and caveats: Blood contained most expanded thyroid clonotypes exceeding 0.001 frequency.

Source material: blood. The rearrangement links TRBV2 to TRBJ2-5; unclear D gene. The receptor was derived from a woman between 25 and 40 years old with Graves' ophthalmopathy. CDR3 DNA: TGTGCCAGCAGTGACAGAATCCAAGAGACCCAGTACTTC. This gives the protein CASSDRIQETQYF.